The following is a T cell receptor beta chain sequence with its context. This specimen comes from a study of control samples from healthy donors and cancer patients. TCRdb keeps only in-frame clones here, not all; method: immunoSEQ multiplex PCR. Of some 100,000 clones listed, just under 95% were seen once; the top ten hold 3%. V lost 6 bases and J lost 0, with 14 bases in between. Germline-derived CDR1 and CDR2 are GTSNPN and SVGIG (reference sequence). The CDR3 spans 14 residues. The chain has TRBV30 and TRBJ1-1; TRBD1 might be the D (5 bases). Sequenced sample: blood. The clonotype originates from a human donor in good health. The donor label of this sample is uncertain. CDR3 sequence: CACPARGMNTEAFF. CDR3 bases: TGTGCCTGCCCCGCCCGGGGCATGAACACTGAAGCTTTCTTT. The full variable domain, rest sourced from reference TRBV30 and TRBJ1-1, is SQTIHQWPATLVQPVGSPLSLECTVEGTSNPNLYWYRQAAGRGLQLLFYSVGIGQISSEVPQNLSASRPQDRQFILSSKKLLLSDSGFYLCACPARGMNTEAFFGQGTRLTVV.